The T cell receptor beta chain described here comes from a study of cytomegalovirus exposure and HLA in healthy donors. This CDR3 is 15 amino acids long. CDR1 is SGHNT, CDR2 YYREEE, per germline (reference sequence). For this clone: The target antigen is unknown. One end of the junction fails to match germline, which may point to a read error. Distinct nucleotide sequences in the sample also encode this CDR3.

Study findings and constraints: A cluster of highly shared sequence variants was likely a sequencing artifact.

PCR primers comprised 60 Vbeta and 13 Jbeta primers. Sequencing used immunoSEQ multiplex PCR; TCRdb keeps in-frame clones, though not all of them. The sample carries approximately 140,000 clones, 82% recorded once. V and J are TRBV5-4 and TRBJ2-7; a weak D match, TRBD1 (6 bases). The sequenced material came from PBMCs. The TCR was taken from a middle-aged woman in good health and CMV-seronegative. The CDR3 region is CASSRTQGFSYEQYF. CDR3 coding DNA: TGTGCTAGCAGTAGGACTCAGGGGTTCTCCTACGAGCAGTACTTC.